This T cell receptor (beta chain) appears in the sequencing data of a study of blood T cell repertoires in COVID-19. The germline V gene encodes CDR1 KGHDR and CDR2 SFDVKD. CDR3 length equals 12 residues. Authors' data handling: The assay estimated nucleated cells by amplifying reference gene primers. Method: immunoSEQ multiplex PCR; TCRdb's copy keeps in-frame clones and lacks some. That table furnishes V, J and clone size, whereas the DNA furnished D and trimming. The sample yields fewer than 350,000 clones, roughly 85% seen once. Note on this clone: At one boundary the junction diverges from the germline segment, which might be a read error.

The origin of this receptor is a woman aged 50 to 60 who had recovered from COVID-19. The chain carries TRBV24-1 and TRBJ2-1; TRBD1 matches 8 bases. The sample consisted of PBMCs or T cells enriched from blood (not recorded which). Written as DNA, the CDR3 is TGTGCCACCGGTGACAGGGGCAATGAGCAGTTCTTC. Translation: CATGDRGNEQFF.